This TCR beta chain was sequenced during a study of Tregs in tolerant kidney transplant recipients. Whole-study findings and limits: The most relevant donor-specific Treg TCRbeta repertoire apparently came from expansion with activated donor B cells.

Comment on this clone: The antigen remains unidentified.

Generated by immunoSEQ multiplex PCR, the TCRdb table keeps only in-frame clones and is missing some. The table lists under 45,000 clones, about 95% of them singletons. The V segment lost 1 base and the J segment 6 bases; nucleotides outside the gene matches: 5. Per the germline V gene, CDR1 is SGHRS and CDR2 is YFSETQ. The CDR3 spans 15 residues. The specimen was Tregs from blood cultured with allogeneic cells. The TCR sequence derives from a human donor in good health. V usage is TRBV5-1 and J usage is TRBJ2-2; 8 bases line up with TRBD2. CDR3 DNA: TGCGCCAGCAGCTTGTGGGTAGCGGGGCCCGGGGAGCTGTTTTTT. This gives the protein CASSLWVAGPGELFF.